The T cell receptor (beta chain) under discussion was sequenced for a study of shared clonotypes between healthy human individuals (dated by TCRdb to about 2020). About the study as a whole: Three men and a couple of women, aged 18 to 49 years, made up the cohort. For each donor, CD4 naive and CD4 memory were each run on three plates, CD8 naive on two plates, and CD8 memory on one plate. Leukapheresis yielded between about 0.85 and 10 billion PBMCs per donor. Blood TCR repertoires of a handful of healthy adults were deeply sequenced to estimate repertoire size and the extent of clonotype sharing between individuals. To increase sequencing depth and limit assay-specific biases, different laboratories used diverse techniques to prepare libraries and sequence TCR repertoires.

Broader findings and caveats from the paper: Larger estimated clonotype richness was generally found for naive subsets than for memory subsets. Even with the large sequencing depth, rarefaction of the sorted-subset datasets indicated that sequencing was incomplete. Because the study included only a small number of donors, the genetic and exposure-history diversity represented was limited. Sampling was restricted to blood, and TCR repertoires in tissues likely differ from the TCR repertoires found in blood. Clonotypes shared by all four sorted-subset donors showed higher generation probabilities than non-shared clonotypes. Pairwise subsampling led to the expectation that sequencing depth would affect the degree of clonotype sharing among donors. Across a handful of donors, roughly 5% of naive CD4, 3.5% of naive CD8, 2.3% of memory CD4, and under 0.45% of memory CD8 clonotypes were shared.

As concerns this clone: Its antigen is currently not known. This clone may be a read error of a much larger clone one base away.

Donors were healthy HIV-negative adults with no recently reported acute infections or vaccinations. All donors were Caucasian adults living in Nashville, Tennessee, USA. CD4+ T cells were enriched through magnetic negative selection, after which naive cells were positively selected on CD45RA and the remaining negative fraction served as the memory subset. After blood collection by leukapheresis, PBMCs were isolated using Ficoll-Histopaque density gradient centrifugation and then cryopreserved in the vapor phase of liquid nitrogen. Purity and quantity of every magnetically sorted T cell population were checked by analytical flow cytometry. Genomic DNA was isolated from each sorted fraction and quantified by UV absorbance on a Nanodrop 2000c. The CDR3 numbers 14 residues from cysteine through phenylalanine. Of all the DNA, just the CDR3 is kept, 42 bases in frame from base 1. Clipping removes 2 bases from V and 9 bases from J, with 7 as the unmatched junction base count. In the germline V gene, CDR1 corresponds to SGHDT and CDR2 to YYEEEE.

Using the deep immunoSEQ assay, multiplex PCR amplified TCR CDR3 regions from genomic DNA. Genomic DNA extracted from each cell subset was distributed evenly over all wells of several immunoSEQ 96-well plates, and each plate served as one replicate. For sorted subsets, each replicate PCR was loaded with approximately 0.2 ug genomic DNA, equivalent to some 27,000 T cell genomes. Purified libraries were measured with a Qubit 3.0 fluorometer, size-checked on a Bioanalyzer 2100, and measured again with the KAPA Library Quantification kit. Every immunoSEQ 96-well plate was sequenced on a dedicated single-read 150-cycle Illumina NextSeq 550 flow cell. Regarding the original processing steps: Because the immunoSEQ output held only junctional sequences and lacked quality scores, the filtering could not match the filtering applied to full-length reads. Sequences were annotated with PyIR, a Python wrapper for IgBLAST v1.9, and V/J genes and CDR3 were assigned using IMGT germline references. Reads were filtered out if the reads had weak V/J assignments (E-value above 1e-6), no CDR3, stop codons, out-of-frame junctions, or ambiguous translated residues. V3J clonotypes were defined as sequences sharing the same inferred V gene, J gene, and CDR3 amino acid sequence. Percentage overlap between repertoires was computed as shared unique clonotypes divided by the size of the smaller repertoire. Three approaches were used to assess repertoire richness: RTK rarefaction, the Chao1 estimator, and Recon v2.1 estimates of unobserved clonotypes. Generation probabilities were computed with OLGA for all TCRbeta clonotypes obtained by the gDNA method from several donors. What TCRdb holds here is the immuneACCESS table cut down to in-frame rearrangements. Part of the clones is not present; checked against another copy, under half of the missing clones reflect an unresolved V gene, and the others are unexplained. Clonal size and the V and J genes are those of that table, whereas D and trimming came from the DNA. The sample data list fewer than 1.4 million clones, and 78% of these were observed just once. The biggest ten clones account for 0.6% to 0.75% of the sample.

Recombination connected TRBV5-6 to TRBJ2-1, with 8 bases matching TRBD2. Sequencing input: memory CD4+ T cells from PBMCs. The meaning of the sample's cell subset or site label: CD45RA-negative fraction. The TCR sequence derives from a man aged 18 to 29 in good health. Some clones in this sample may be carry-over from other donors' samples. The CDR3 reads CASSFRSGGREQFF. The sequenced DNA: TGTGCCAGCAGCTTTAGATCGGGAGGGCGTGAGCAGTTCTTC.